This T cell receptor beta chain was profiled in a study of blood T cell repertoires in COVID-19. Study-level background: Material from acute and convalescent COVID-19 was sourced from the United States, Italy and Spain. PBMCs, B-cell-depleted T cells, or T cells provided the cDNA or gDNA that made up the material.

Germline assignment: CDR1 SGHNT and CDR2 YYREEE (reference sequence). The CDR3 consists of 17 residues. The V and J ends lost 1 base and 3 bases, in that order; junction bases with no gene match: 9. Libraries were prepared by immunoSEQ multiplex PCR; TCRdb keeps only in-frame clonotypes and omits some of them. Among over 40,000 clones, roughly 90% were seen once, and the ten largest hold 12%. This sequence originates from a human donor in a cohort sampled during active COVID-19. The V gene is TRBV5-4, the J gene TRBJ2-2; the match to TRBD1 covers 7 bases. Sequenced material: peripheral blood. In DNA form, the CDR3 reads TGTGCCAGCAGCTTGTCTAGGGGGCAGGGGTACACCGGGGAGCTGTTTTTT. Translation gives CASSLSRGQGYTGELFF.